The subject of this entry is one TCR beta chain. Its antigen specificity is not known. No much larger clone is present one base from it, and per-base qualities are unavailable. A patient counted as having stable hyperthyroidism if there was no progression to ophthalmopathy within 18 months of follow-up. Hyperthyroidism patients were newly diagnosed, with disease duration under 2 months, and aged 18 to 65 years. Patients were excluded if they had other autoimmune diseases, uncontrolled infections, pregnancy or lactation. Clinical symptoms, serum thyroxine, TRAb, thyroid ultrasound and orbital computed tomography were used for diagnosis. PBMCs were isolated from more than 8 ml of fresh peripheral blood by Ficoll-Paque density gradient centrifugation. Trizol reagent was used to extract the total RNA, and its quality was then checked on an Agilent 2100 Bioanalyzer. The record originates from a study of Graves' ophthalmopathy and Graves' hyperthyroidism (dated by TCRdb to about 2018). With regard to the full study: Peripheral blood was collected before any treatment was given, at the time of initial diagnosis. Once sampling was done, hyperthyroidism patients were given methimazole at a starting dose of 30 mg daily, while ophthalmopathy patients were given high-dose intravenous methylprednisolone. To explore V-J signatures distinguishing ophthalmopathy from hyperthyroidism, a discovery set of 100 patients (about 44 ophthalmopathy, 55 to 60 stable hyperthyroidism) was enrolled. An independent validation cohort was composed of around 19 hyperthyroidism patients and around 16 patients who later progressed from hyperthyroidism to ophthalmopathy. In over 5 hyperthyroidism patients, the T-cell repertoire of thyroid tissue was compared with the T-cell repertoire of blood. The study used TCR beta repertoire signatures to distinguish Graves' ophthalmopathy from Graves' hyperthyroidism and to predict progression to ophthalmopathy. In total, 135 blood samples were TCR-sequenced: 43 ophthalmopathy, some 72 hyperthyroidism and about 17 hyperthyroidism-to-ophthalmopathy patients. The paper's findings and limits, for the study overall: The 13-signature model separated ophthalmopathy from stable hyperthyroidism with 87.88% sensitivity and around 81% specificity in cross-validation, and 80%/75% in the test set. Most of the expanded thyroid clonotypes with a frequency above 0.001 were also detected in blood, and it was suggested that the thyroid immune response may be reflected by blood repertoires. In validation, the model predicted ophthalmopathy progression with more than 70% sensitivity and roughly 72% specificity; roughly 11 predicted patients were CT-confirmed with GO in a median of about 7.1 months. No statistical method was used to predetermine the sample size, and group allocation was not hidden from the investigators.

Its CDR3 holds 16 amino acids, cysteine through phenylalanine. Just CDR3 DNA is preserved here, 48 bases in frame from base 1. Germline trimming amounts to 5 bases on V and 0 bases on J, with 7 as the count of junction bases outside the gene matches. Taken from the germline V gene, the CDR1 and CDR2 loops are SGHVS and FNYEAQ. For repertoire sequencing, the TCR beta CDR3 regions were amplified from RNA transcripts. The first round was an RT-PCR using HTBI primers with the Qiagen OneStep RT-PCR kit, and this first round was followed by a second-round multiplex PCR, then size selection and purification. Libraries were sequenced paired-end with 100 bp reads on an Illumina HiSeq2000. On the study's bioinformatics: SOAPnuke was used to process the reads, throwing out any read that had adapters, had uncalled bases, had a mean Phred below 15, or lacked an exact constant-primer or identifier match. COPE v1.2.5 was used to merge high-quality paired reads. Unique nucleotide sequences were defined as clonotypes and aligned to IMGT TRB V, D and J references using MiTCR v1.1. The analysis was limited to V-J combinations with a frequency above 0.0001, which together covered around 99% of the repertoires. For each V-J combination, a TCR clonal expansion and chaos score was defined as the ratio of F50 clonal expansion to chaos observed in the TCRdist matrix. Welch's t-statistics and random forest were used to narrow the features down to around 13 V-J combinations, which were then fed into a naive Bayes classifier. The similarity between thyroid and blood repertoires was quantified using the Morisita-Horn index. TCRdb trimmed the raw reads at Q25, called clones with MiXCR and kept productive beta chains. Rows matching on CDR3 protein sequence are summarized as one entry with the most common DNA and genes. TCRdb assigned the V and J calls; the authors' analysis was not used. This sample gives 300,000 to 400,000 distinct CDR3 sequences in total; about a sixth of them show up just once. Roughly 2.3% of the sample is taken by the ten largest.

The receptor was isolated from an adult woman with stable Graves' hyperthyroidism. This chain is built from TRBV7-6 and TRBJ1-1; the junction holds 9 bases that match TRBD1. Sequencing used peripheral blood. The CDR3 region reads CASSAGQGWMNTEAFF. The nucleotide sequence reads as follows: TGTGCCAGCAGCGCAGGACAGGGGTGGATGAACACTGAAGCTTTCTTT.